The 11 T cell receptor beta chains given below trace back to one sample, sequenced in a study of cytomegalovirus exposure and HLA in healthy donors (dated by TCRdb to 2015 to 2018). The library relied on the immunoSEQ multiplex PCR assay. A mixture of 60 forward primers for TCR Vbeta segments and 13 reverse primers for TCR Jbeta segments was used in the multiplex PCR. TCRdb obtained this table from immuneACCESS and retained in-frame rearrangements with V and J assigned. These tables miss some clones; where compared with another copy, unresolved V genes account for less than half of the shortfall, and the remainder is unexplained. The sample table lists 120,000 or so clones, about three quarters of them with a count of one. Roughly 6.1% of the sample belongs to the ten largest clones. Sequenced material: PBMCs. These receptor sequences come from a woman aged 40 to 49 in good health and CMV-seronegative.

The rearrangement joins TRBV5-4 to TRBJ2-1, with 12 bases lining up with TRBD2. The V and J ends lost 1 base and 8 bases, in that order; junction bases with no gene match: 7. The CDR3 sequence is 16 residues long. Germline V lookup: CDR1 SGHNT, CDR2 YYREEE (reference sequence). In DNA, the CDR3 is TGTGCCAGCAGCTTGCGGCTAGCGGGAGGGCCGGATGAGCAGTTCTTC. Translated, it gives CASSLRLAGGPDEQFF. The whole variable domain, filled in from reference TRBV5-4 and TRBJ2-1, reads ETGVTQSPTHLIKTRGQQVTLRCSSQSGHNTVSWYQQALGQGPQFIFQYYREEENGRGNFPPRFSGLQFPNYSSELNVNALELDDSALYLCASSLRLAGGPDEQFFGPGTRLTVL.

The genes are TRBV13 and TRBJ2-1, with a weak D call TRBD2 (6 bases). V was trimmed by 5 bases and J by 7 bases, leaving 15 bases between them. The V gene's germline CDR1 is PRHDT and CDR2 FYEKMQ (reference sequence). The CDR3 length is 14 residues. The CDR3 DNA reads TGTGCCAGCAGCCCCATAGGCGGGGAGAATGAGCAGTTCTTC. This encodes CASSPIGGENEQFF.

Details on this clone: A read error is the likely source, as a far larger clone sits one nucleotide away. The chain recombines TRBV7-9 with TRBJ1-2; D perhaps matches TRBD1 (6 bases). This CDR3 comprises 17 residues. The germline gives CDR1 SEHNR, CDR2 FQNEAQ (reference sequence). In DNA form, the CDR3 reads TGTTCCAGCAGCTTAGGAGACAGGCCATACCTTAACTATGGCTACACCTTC. Encoded protein: CSSSLGDRPYLNYGYTF.

This clone was picked up a small number of times. The chain has TRBV6-5 and TRBJ1-2; tentative D call: TRBD1 (6 bases). The CDR3 extends over 12 amino acids. Germline assignment: CDR1 MNHEY and CDR2 SVGAGI. The ends were cut back, 4 bases at V and 8 bases at J, with 11 bases in the middle. DNA of the CDR3: TGTGCCAGCAGTTCTAGCGGACAGGGCTACACCTTC. Translating it yields CASSSSGQGYTF.

V is TRBV10-3 and J is TRBJ2-2; D is perhaps TRBD2 (6 bases). The germline V gene has CDR1 ENHRY and CDR2 SYGVKD. The CDR3 length is 13 residues. Trimming removed 7 bases from V and 6 bases from J, with 12 bases in between. The CDR3 region has the DNA TGTGCCATCAAAACGGGGGAGGCCGGGGAGCTGTTTTTT. Protein product: CAIKTGEAGELFF.

The V and J genes are TRBV19 and TRBJ2-7; 7 bases line up with TRBD1. This CDR3 is 13 amino acids long. Germline CDR1 is LNHDA and CDR2 is SQIVND (reference sequence). V dropped 1 base and J dropped 6; count of bases not matched to a gene: 3. The CDR3 loop reads CASSIGSGGEQYF. In DNA form, the CDR3 reads TGTGCCAGTAGTATAGGTTCAGGGGGCGAGCAGTACTTC.

V is TRBV9 and J is TRBJ1-4, with a possible D match to TRBD1 (6 bases). The germline V gene has CDR1 SGDLS and CDR2 YYNGEE. The V and J ends lost 3 bases and 7 bases respectively, with 13 bases between them. The CDR3 has 14 amino acids. As DNA, the CDR3 is TGTGCCAGCAGCGCCACAGGGATCGGTGAAAAACTGTTTTTT. It specifies CASSATGIGEKLFF.

The rearrangement uses TRBV7-2 and TRBJ1-2; perhaps TRBD1 as D (5 bases). Trimming left V 3 bases short and J 5 bases short, with 10 bases between. The germline CDR1 and CDR2 sequences are SGHTA and FQGNSA. This CDR3 region has 13 residues. CDR3 sequence reads: CASSFQGRYGYTF. For the CDR3, the DNA is TGTGCCAGCAGCTTCCAGGGAAGGTATGGCTACACCTTC.

The gene calls are TRBV5-6 and TRBJ1-3, with no clear D. With 5 bases removed from V and 0 bases from J, the gap between germline ends came to 9 bases. The CDR3 spans 14 residues. CDR1 and CDR2 from the germline V gene are SGHDT and YYEEEE. CDR3 loop: CASSRGTSGNTIYF. In DNA form, the CDR3 reads TGTGCCAGCAGTAGAGGAACCTCTGGAAACACCATATATTTT.

Note on this clone: The same CDR3 arises from other DNA sequences in this sample as well. The chain carries TRBV10-3 and TRBJ2-3, with TRBD2 matching over 13 bases. V was pared by 1 base and J by 5 bases, with 6 bases of the junction left unmatched. This CDR3 contains 17 residues. Per the germline V gene, CDR1 is ENHRY and CDR2 is SYGVKD. CDR3 in DNA: TGTGCCATCAGTGAGTTCGGACTAGCGGGGGTGAGAGATACGCAGTATTTT. Translation: CAISEFGLAGVRDTQYF.

This chain connects TRBV4-3 to TRBJ2-1, with TRBD2 identical over 11 bases. The J segment lost 8 bases and the V segment lost 4 bases, leaving 10 bases of the junction unmatched. This CDR3 has 16 amino acids. The germline gives CDR1 LGHNA, CDR2 YSLEER. CDR3 nucleotide sequence: TGCGCCAGCAGCCGGCAACTAGCGGGAGTATCCGATGAGCAGTTCTTC. As protein: CASSRQLAGVSDEQFF.